This TCR beta chain came from a study of T cells in Graves' hyperthyroidism and ophthalmopathy (dated by TCRdb to about 2019). About the investigation overall: Peripheral blood samples were taken at the time of initial diagnosis, prior to any treatment. A discovery cohort of roughly 96 patients, 43 with Graves' ophthalmopathy and about 60 with stable Graves' hyperthyroidism, was used to find distinguishing TCR V-J signatures. Prospective prediction of ophthalmopathy was tested in an independent validation cohort of some 20 hyperthyroidism patients and some 17 patients who later progressed to ophthalmopathy. The 100 discovery patients were divided at random into training and test sets in a 7:3 ratio. Thyroid tissue and blood T-cell repertoires from six or seven Graves' hyperthyroidism patients were also compared in the study. Following sampling, methimazole starting at 30 mg daily was given to hyperthyroidism patients, and high-dose intravenous methylprednisolone was given to ophthalmopathy patients. The paper describes TCR Vbeta CDR3 sequencing of about 140 peripheral blood samples, made up of 43 ophthalmopathy patients, approximately 76 hyperthyroidism patients and roughly 17 progressor patients.

Study-wide conclusions, independent of this receptor: During validation, the model predicted progression to ophthalmopathy a median of around six months ahead of onset, with more than 55% sensitivity and 72.22% specificity. In cross-validation, a model built on a 13 V-J signature told ophthalmopathy apart from stable hyperthyroidism with over 85% sensitivity and roughly 81% specificity, and in testing the same model reached 80%/75%. Blood samples also contained most of the expanded thyroid clonotypes (frequency above 0.001), which suggests that blood repertoires may reflect thyroid immune responses. No statistical method was used to fix the sample size in advance, and group allocation was not hidden from the investigators.

The TCR beta CDR3 regions were amplified from RNA transcripts. A first-round RT-PCR of the TCR CDR3 used the HTBI primer set with the Qiagen OneStep RT-PCR kit. The libraries were constructed in a second round of multiplex PCR and then size-selected and purified. The libraries were sequenced on an Illumina HiSeq2000 using paired-end 100 bp reads. Processing in the source paper ran as follows. Raw data were processed with SOAPnuke, discarding reads with adapters, uncalled bases, mean Phred below 15, or no exact constant-primer or identifier match. High-quality paired reads were merged using COPE v1.2.5, and each unique nucleotide sequence was defined as a clonotype. MiTCR v1.1 was used to align the clonotypes against IMGT TRBV, TRBD and TRBJ reference segments. The analysis was restricted to V-J combinations with a frequency above 0.0001, which together covered about 99% of the repertoires. The TCS score was defined as the ratio of F50 (clonal expansion) to E x V (chaos), calculated using BLOSUM62-based TCRdist between CDR3 peptides within each V-J. Welch's t-statistics and random forest reduced roughly 500 V-J features to fewer than 15, which were used in a naive Bayes classifier (R e1071). TCRdb trimmed public reads at Q25 via fastp, called clones via MiXCR and kept in-frame beta chains. Each entry merges the rows of one CDR3 protein and shows their most common DNA and genes. These V and J calls originate from TCRdb's pipeline instead of the authors' own analysis. This sample lists 480,000 or so distinct CDR3 sequences; around an eighth were detected once. The top ten clonotypes cover around a sixth of the sample.

This clonotype turned up a few times. It has no known antigen specificity. At one boundary the junction diverges from the germline segment, which might be a read error. A patient counted as having stable Graves' hyperthyroidism if no progression to ophthalmopathy occurred over 18 months of follow-up. Hyperthyroidism patients were aged 18 to 65 years and newly diagnosed, with disease duration of less than 2 months. Exclusion was applied to patients with uncontrolled infections, other autoimmune diseases, pregnancy or lactation. Diagnoses relied on clinical symptoms, serum thyroxine and TRAb, thyroid ultrasound and orbital computed tomography. PBMCs were isolated from approximately 10 ml of fresh peripheral blood by Ficoll-Paque density gradient centrifugation. Total RNA was extracted with Trizol reagent, and quality was checked on an Agilent 2100 Bioanalyzer. The receptor was isolated from a woman between 18 and 29 years old with Graves' hyperthyroidism. The sample comprised blood.

The CDR3: CAGSFTDTPGNTIYF. Read as DNA, the sequence is TGTGCCGGCAGCTTTACCGACACCCCTGGAAACACCATATATTTT. The chain is made from TRBV7-9 and TRBJ1-3, with an unclear D gene assignment. Measured from the cysteine to the phenylalanine, the CDR3 is 15 residues long. The sequence is cut down to CDR3 DNA, 45 bases in frame from base 1. The germline V gene (reference sequence) gives CDR1 as SEHNR and CDR2 as FQNEAQ. When the CDR3 is completed using the reference TRBV7-9 and TRBJ1-3 genes on either side, the full variable domain is DTGVSQNPRHKITKRGQNVTFRCDPISEHNRLYWYRQTLGQGPEFLTYFQNEAQLEKSRLLSDRFSAERPKGSFSTLEIQRTEQGDSAMYLCAGSFTDTPGNTIYFGEGSWLTVV.